The next 23 T cell receptor beta chains were all read from a single sample in a study of cytomegalovirus exposure and HLA in healthy donors. The PCR made use of 60 Vbeta and 13 Jbeta primers. Produced via immunoSEQ multiplex PCR; TCRdb's table is partial and in-frame only. The table shows approximately 170,000 clones, with around 80% occurring only once. Sequenced material: PBMCs. The receptors derive from a female donor in good health and CMV-seronegative.

The chain recombines TRBV13 with TRBJ1-5; perhaps TRBD1 as D (5 bases). From germline, CDR1 is PRHDT and CDR2 FYEKMQ (reference sequence). The CDR3 has 15 amino acids. V was shortened by 0 bases and J by 1 base, with 7 bases between the two germline ends. In DNA form, the CDR3 reads TGTGCCAGCAGCTTAGGGCAGGGAAGCAATCAGCCCCAGCATTTT. Its protein product is CASSLGQGSNQPQHF.

The chain uses TRBV7-2 and TRBJ1-1, with D unclear. The V gene lost 5 bases and the J gene lost 4 bases, with 11 bases spanning the gap. CDR3 length: 13 amino acids. Germline V gives CDR1 SGHTA, CDR2 FQGNSA. The CDR3 DNA follows: TGTGCCAGCAGCCGGGGTCTAAGCACTGAAGCTTTCTTT. Translated: CASSRGLSTEAFF.

The CDR3 DNA reads as TGTGCCAGTAGTATAGGCGGAGCAGGGATTGGGACTGAAGCTTTCTTT. Encoded protein: CASSIGGAGIGTEAFF. The V gene is TRBV19, the J gene TRBJ1-1, with a tentative D call TRBD1 (5 bases). Germline V gene data show CDR1 as LNHDA and CDR2 as SQIVND (reference sequence). Trimming took 1 base from V and 5 from J, leaving 17 bases between them. The CDR3 length is 16 residues.

The CDR3 sequence: CASSFLNTEAFF. CDR3 nucleotides: TGTGCCAGCAGCTTCCTCAACACTGAAGCTTTCTTT. This chain joins TRBV5-4 and TRBJ1-1; D unclear. The CDR3 runs 12 residues. Germline V gives CDR1 SGHNT, CDR2 YYREEE (reference sequence). Trimming left V 2 bases short and J 2 bases short, with 4 bases between.

This rearrangement joins TRBV13 to TRBJ2-5; no reliable D call. CDR3 length equals 13 residues. Trimming shortened V by 0 bases and J by 6 bases, and 8 bases separated the two germline ends. Looked up from germline, CDR1 is PRHDT and CDR2 is FYEKMQ (reference sequence). The CDR3: CASSLGGGQTQYF. In DNA, the CDR3 is TGTGCCAGCAGCTTAGGTGGTGGGCAGACCCAGTACTTC.

V is TRBV19 and J is TRBJ1-1; no definite D call. Trimming took off 3 bases at V and 11 bases at J, with 16 bases between the two ends. Germline V gives CDR1 LNHDA, CDR2 SQIVND (reference sequence). The CDR3 runs 13 residues. CDR3 bases: TGTGCCAGTAGTATGTACGGGTCGGGGTTGGCTTTCTTT. Its translation: CASSMYGSGLAFF.

The rearrangement joins TRBV7-9 to TRBJ1-1; D possibly corresponds to TRBD1 (5 bases). This CDR3 contains 14 residues. Deletions cut 5 bases from V and 1 base from J, with 11 bases between. Germline assignment: CDR1 SEHNR and CDR2 FQNEAQ (reference sequence). CDR3 nucleotide sequence: TGTGCCAGCAGCCCCCAACAGGAGAACACTGAAGCTTTCTTT. Translated, it gives CASSPQQENTEAFF.

The chain is built from TRBV29-1 and TRBJ2-4; tentative D call: TRBD2 (6 bases). Germline lookup yields CDR1 SQVTM and CDR2 ANQGSEA. The V end was cut by 0 bases, the J end by 7 bases, with 16 bases between. The CDR3 runs to 15 residues. The CDR3 here is CSVEDRDRAGNIQYF. The CDR3 DNA is TGCAGCGTTGAAGATAGGGACCGGGCGGGGAACATTCAGTACTTC.

This rearrangement joins TRBV30 to TRBJ1-3, with 7 bases that match TRBD1. J was trimmed by 1 base and V by 0 bases; bases with no gene match: 12. CDR1 is GTSNPN, CDR2 SVGIG, per germline (reference sequence). This CDR3 comprises 18 residues. CDR3 DNA: TGTGCCTGGAGTGTACTGGGCAGGGGGAAATTTTCTGGAAACACCATATATTTT. It encodes CAWSVLGRGKFSGNTIYF.

This rearrangement joins TRBV7-9 to TRBJ2-5; TRBD1 matches 7 bases. V gave up 5 bases and J gave up 4 bases; unmatched junction bases: 16. Germline V gene data show CDR1 as SEHNR and CDR2 as FQNEAQ (reference sequence). This CDR3 has 17 amino acids. The CDR3, as DNA: TGTGCCAGCAGCCGTTATCAGGGGGTCGGGGTGGGAGAGACCCAGTACTTC. Amino acid sequence: CASSRYQGVGVGETQYF.

This rearrangement joins TRBV10-3 to TRBJ2-1; 9 positions agree with TRBD1. The CDR3 spans 15 residues. V was pared by 6 bases and J by 4 bases, with 7 bases of the junction left unmatched. Germline lookup yields CDR1 ENHRY and CDR2 SYGVKD. The CDR3 is CAIRTGTGIYNEQFF. In nucleotides, the CDR3 is TGTGCCATCAGGACCGGGACAGGGATATACAATGAGCAGTTCTTC.

V usage is TRBV7-9 and J usage is TRBJ2-7; 9 bases match TRBD1. Trimming cost V 0 bases and J 1 base; bases outside gene matches: 4. There are 16 residues in the CDR3. Germline V CDR1 and CDR2: SEHNR, FQNEAQ (reference sequence). The chain's CDR3 is CASSLARGQGSYEQYF. The CDR3 coding sequence is TGTGCCAGCAGCTTAGCGCGAGGACAGGGGTCCTACGAGCAGTACTTC. Full variable domain (rest looked up from reference TRBV7-9 and TRBJ2-7): DTGVSQNPRHKITKRGQNVTFRCDPISEHNRLYWYRQTLGQGPEFLTYFQNEAQLEKSRLLSDRFSAERPKGSFSTLEIQRTEQGDSAMYLCASSLARGQGSYEQYFGPGTRLTVT.

This clone was seen a handful of times. This rearrangement joins TRBV15 to TRBJ1-5; 10 bases are a match to TRBD1. J was trimmed by 5 bases and V by 2 bases; bases with no gene match: 9. CDR3 length: 17 amino acids. The germline gives CDR1 LNHNV, CDR2 YYDKDF (reference sequence). CDR3 protein: CATSRRVDRGLDQPQHF. CDR3 DNA sequence: TGTGCCACCAGCAGACGCGTCGACAGGGGGCTTGATCAGCCCCAGCATTTT.

Here the CDR3 reads CASSLNGGGLKSNYGYTF. The CDR3 DNA is TGTGCCAGCAGCTTAAATGGGGGAGGCCTAAAGTCTAACTATGGCTACACCTTC. V and J are TRBV7-2 and TRBJ1-2, with D tentatively TRBD1 (5 bases). This CDR3 is built from 18 residues. Germline assignment: CDR1 SGHTA and CDR2 FQGNSA. V dropped 2 bases and J dropped 0 bases, with 19 bases sitting between them.

This clone has a handful of counts. V is TRBV27 and J is TRBJ2-5; 7 bases are shared with TRBD2. The CDR3 length is 10 residues. The V segment lost 9 bases and the J segment 5 bases; nucleotides outside the gene matches: 0. CDR1 MNHEY and CDR2 SMNVEV come from the germline V gene (reference sequence). The DNA of the CDR3 is TGTGCCAGGGGGGGGGAGACCCAGTACTTC. Its translation is CARGGETQYF.

The chain carries TRBV11-2 and TRBJ2-4; 8 bases are a match to TRBD2. Germline CDR1 SGHAT, CDR2 FQNNGV. The CDR3 loop spans 17 amino acids. V dropped 5 bases and J dropped 7; count of bases not matched to a gene: 16. The CDR3 loop is CASSPTTGGRGRNIQYF. The DNA for the CDR3 is TGTGCCAGCAGCCCCACGACGGGGGGGAGGGGACGGAACATTCAGTACTTC.

This chain uses TRBV2 with TRBJ1-3; D call uncertain. This CDR3 has 13 residues. The germline V gene has CDR1 SNHLY and CDR2 FYNNEI. V lost 4 bases and J 3 bases, leaving 7 bases between the germline ends. CDR3 amino acids: CASSALGGNTIYF. DNA of the CDR3: TGTGCCAGCAGTGCTCTCGGTGGAAACACCATATATTTT.

V usage is TRBV11-2 and J usage is TRBJ2-7; 10 nucleotides align to TRBD2. Germline V gene data show CDR1 as SGHAT and CDR2 as FQNNGV. The CDR3 has 15 amino acids. The junction had 4 bases not matched to a gene; V was cut back by 0 bases and J by 5 bases. Here the CDR3 DNA reads TGTGCCAGCAGCTTAGACCGGACTAGCGGTAACGAGCAGTACTTC. Encoded protein: CASSLDRTSGNEQYF. Drawing the rest from reference TRBV11-2 and TRBJ2-7, the complete variable domain is EAGVAQSPRYKIIEKRQSVAFWCNPISGHATLYWYQQILGQGPKLLIQFQNNGVVDDSQLPKDRFSAERLKGVDSTLKIQPAKLEDSAVYLCASSLDRTSGNEQYFGPGTRLTVT.

The V gene is TRBV11-2, the J gene TRBJ1-6, with 7 bases identical to TRBD1. The V and J ends lost 2 bases and 8 bases, in that order; junction bases with no gene match: 9. CDR3 length equals 16 residues. Germline V gene data show CDR1 as SGHAT and CDR2 as FQNNGV. CDR3 region: CASSLTTGIRDSPLHF. CDR3 DNA: TGTGCCAGCAGCTTAACGACAGGGATTCGCGATTCACCCCTCCACTTT.

The J gene is TRBJ1-2, the V gene TRBV10-3, with 9 bases identical to TRBD1. The germline V gene encodes CDR1 ENHRY and CDR2 SYGVKD. The CDR3 contains 15 residues. J was trimmed by 2 bases and V by 2 bases; bases with no gene match: 3. The chain's CDR3 is CAISEPGQGNYGYTF. CDR3 bases: TGTGCCATCAGTGAGCCTGGACAGGGGAACTATGGCTACACCTTC.

The CDR3 DNA is TGTGCCAGCAGCGTATTACTAGCGGGGGCCGGGGAGCTGTTTTTT. Its translation is CASSVLLAGAGELFF. This sequence joins TRBV9 and TRBJ2-2, with 11 bases lining up with TRBD2. V dropped 1 base and J dropped 6; count of bases not matched to a gene: 2. CDR1 and CDR2 (germline): SGDLS, YYNGEE. This CDR3 has 15 amino acids.

The chain couples TRBV28 to TRBJ1-2, with TRBD1 matching 8 bases. V lost 6 bases, J lost 3 bases, and 18 bases stayed unmatched. Germline CDR1 is MDHEN and CDR2 is SYDVKM. The length of the CDR3 is 18 residues. CDR3 sequence (DNA): TGTGCCAGCAGATCCCTTCCCCTCTTCAGGGGGCGCCACTATGGCTACACCTTC. Its translation is CASRSLPLFRGRHYGYTF.

In its sample, this clone was seen a few times. The chain recombines TRBV4-3 with TRBJ2-2, with 9 bases matching TRBD2. Germline CDR1 and CDR2: LGHNA and YSLEER. There are 18 residues in the CDR3. V trimming: 1 base; J trimming: 5 bases; junction bases outside the gene matches: 11. The CDR3 bases are TGCGCCAGCAGCCAAGGGGGAAGGGGCGGGAGGGCAACCGGGGAGCTGTTTTTT. Translation gives CASSQGGRGGRATGELFF.